This TCR beta chain was identified during a study of beta chain features in type 1 diabetes. Every isolated RNA sample was fully reverse transcribed, so sequencing captured expressed TCRB transcripts. The assay was immunoSEQ multiplex PCR, and TCRdb's table has in-frame clones only and misses some. The repertoire holds roughly 610,000 clones, with about a sixth as singletons. As concerns this clone: The antigen remains undetermined.

Study results and caveats: Researchers reported that naive, central memory and Treg TCRB repertoires appeared more similar in patients than in healthy donors. Moderate yet significant TCRB CDR3 shortening was seen in Type 1 diabetes patients in all four CD4+ subsets.

The V end lost 3 bases, the J end lost 0 bases, and 9 bases lay between the germline ends. This CDR3 comprises 15 residues. The V gene's germline CDR1 is MDHEN and CDR2 SYDVKM. About 120 mL of blood, on average, came from one heparinised draw per donor. It was via CD45RO/CCR7/CD25/CD127/CD95/CD27 that CD4+ naive, central memory, regulatory and stem cell-like memory cells were sorted. This receptor was taken from a young man in good health. Input material: naive CD4+ T cells from blood. V and J are TRBV28 and TRBJ1-5, with unresolved D. The CDR3 DNA reads TGTGCCAGCAGTTTCGCTCCGAATAGCAATCAGCCCCAGCATTTT. Residues: CASSFAPNSNQPQHF.